This T cell receptor beta chain was observed in a study of molecular identifiers for immune sequencing clone quantification listed by TCRdb under 2018. For the study in its entirety: For a replicate experiment, RNA from roughly 18,000 or 92,000 naive CD8 T cells was divided into five aliquots, and four of the five aliquots were sequenced. CD8 T cells were used in a methods study to benchmark molecular-identifier clustering-based TCR repertoire sequencing (MIDCIRS) and TCR RNA copy counting. Results and caveats for the whole study, not just this receptor: Identical TCR molecules sharing a barcode could cause highly expanded clone sizes to be underestimated. Modeling estimated roughly 3 recovered TCR RNA copies per cell, compared with approximately 9.5 by digital PCR, which implies about 30% capture efficiency. Spiked-in Jurkat TCR RNA equal to a single cell's worth was reported to be detectable even within one million naive CD8 T cells. The naive libraries included spiked-in Jurkat TCR RNA (about ten copies' worth), and this Jurkat TCR RNA is not part of the donor repertoire. When barcode sub-clustering was not used, chimeric consensus sequences inflated TCR diversity, with chimeras reaching as high as 47%. In CMV-specific effector cells, clones with more than 20 RNA copies contained over 98% of molecules, whereas in naive cells such clones contained under 1% of molecules.

Libraries were prepared through PCR. TCRdb lists the instrument as NextSeq 500. Bulk TCR libraries were prepared as previously described, using TCR primers listed in Table S5. Total RNA was purified with the Qiagen AllPrep DNA/RNA kit. Before analysis, reads from multiple sequencing runs of the same library were pooled. As for how the authors treated the data: Only reads with exact TCR constant sequence were kept, trimmed to 150 nt, and grouped by their 12-nt molecular barcodes. Reads in each barcode group were sub-clustered using a 15% Levenshtein threshold, and a quality-weighted consensus sequence was built for each RNA molecule. Non-functional sequences were excluded, and lower-count sequences lying one edit away from another sequence were also excluded. Based on a fit of two negative binomial distributions, barcode sub-clusters having less than 20% of the maximum read count were discarded. In TCRdb, the public reads were trimmed at Q25 with fastp and aligned with MiXCR, with productive beta chains retained. One record per CDR3 amino acid sequence lists the most common genes and DNA. It is TCRdb's table, rather than the study itself, that gives the V and J calls and clone size. Present in this sample are some 91,000 distinct CDR3 sequences, 24% of which were seen just once. Roughly 1% of the sample is in the top ten clones.

Libraries of naive CD8 T cells were generated from about 21,000 to 970,000 sorted cells, with 10%, 30% or 50% of the purified RNA used. On a BD FACSAria II, naive CD8 T cells were FACS-sorted as CD8+CD4-CCR7+CD45RA+ and collected into RLT Plus buffer. Detection sensitivity was tested by spiking Jurkat RNA equal to about 10 TCR copies' worth into samples containing about 20,000-1,000,000 naive CD8 T cells. CD8 T cells were enriched using RosetteSep CD8+ T Cell Enrichment Cocktail and Ficoll-Paque, and the enriched cells then underwent ACK red cell lysis. This clonotype was counted many times. This clone's antigen is unknown. Within one base of it there is no much larger clone, and no base qualities were kept. The material sequenced was naive CD8+ T cells from blood, with Jurkat cell RNA spiked in. Interpreted using the paper, the cell subset or site label stands for: FACS-sorted CD8+CD4-CCR7+CD45RA+ naive T cells. This clonotype was sampled from a human donor in good health. Some libraries in this study had Jurkat cell RNA spiked in.

The CDR3 sequence is CAISELYSLNTEAFF. The nucleotides read TGTGCCATCAGTGAGTTGTACAGCTTAAACACTGAAGCTTTCTTT. The sequence is built from TRBV10-3 and TRBJ1-1, with the D gene uncertain. V is cut by 1 base and J by 2 bases, and the space between the germline ends is 11 bases. The CDR3 runs 15 amino acids, cysteine and phenylalanine included. Just the 45-base CDR3 DNA is kept, in frame starting at base 1. Per the germline V gene, ENHRY is the CDR1 and SYGVKD is the CDR2.